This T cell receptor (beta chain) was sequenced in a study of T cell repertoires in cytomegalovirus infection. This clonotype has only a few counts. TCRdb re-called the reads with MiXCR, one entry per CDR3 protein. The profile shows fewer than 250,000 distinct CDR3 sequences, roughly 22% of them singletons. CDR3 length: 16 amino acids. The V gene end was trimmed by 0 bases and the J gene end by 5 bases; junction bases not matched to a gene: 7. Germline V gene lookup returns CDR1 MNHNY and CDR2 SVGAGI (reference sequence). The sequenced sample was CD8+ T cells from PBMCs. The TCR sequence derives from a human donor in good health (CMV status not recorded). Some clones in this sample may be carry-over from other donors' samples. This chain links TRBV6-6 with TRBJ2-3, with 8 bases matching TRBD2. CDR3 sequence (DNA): TGTGCCAGCAGTTACTCGGCCCCGGGGGGGCGAGATACGCAGTATTTT. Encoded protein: CASSYSAPGGRDTQYF.